Listed below are T cell receptor beta chains from one sample, sequenced in a study of vaccination effects on CD4 cells after COVID-19. No antigen has been identified for these receptors. Profiling relied on immunoSEQ multiplex PCR, and the TCRdb table lists in-frame clones only, not all of them. Of about 81,000 clones in the sample, 60% to 80% are singletons; the top ten hold more than 0.85%. Specimen: CD4+ T cells from PBMCs cultured with HCoV-OC43 spike peptides, collected after COVID-19 vaccination. These receptors were collected from a human donor who received a COVID-19 vaccine. CDR3s include the opening cysteine and the closing phenylalanine or tryptophan. D genes are given only for firm matches. The size of a clone is reported for some rows only, either as once, few or many, or as a class for expanded clones.

d_gene	abundance	v_gene	j_gene	CDR3aa	CDR3nt
NA	NA	TRBV5-1	TRBJ1-2	CASSPATLRGYTF	TGCGCCAGCAGCCCCGCCACCCTCCGTGGCTACACCTTC
TRBD1	NA	TRBV9	TRBJ1-1	CASSVEGTGGTEAFF	TGTGCCAGCAGCGTTGAAGGGACAGGGGGCACTGAAGCTTTCTTT
TRBD1	NA	TRBV19	TRBJ2-3	CASSPRKTGEFDTQYF	TGTGCCAGTAGTCCTAGAAAGACAGGGGAGTTCGATACGCAGTATTTT
NA	NA	TRBV18	TRBJ2-1	CASSGAFEQFF	TGTGCCAGCTCGGGTGCGTTCGAGCAGTTCTTC
TRBD2	NA	TRBV6-2/TRBV6-3	TRBJ2-5	CASSRLAVQETQYF	TGTGCCAGCAGTCGACTAGCGGTACAAGAGACCCAGTACTTC
NA	NA	TRBV6-5	TRBJ1-6	CASSRTVNSPLHF	TGTGCCAGCAGTAGGACAGTAAATTCACCCCTCCACTTT
TRBD1	NA	TRBV6-5	TRBJ1-2	CASRGQGRVYGYTF	TGTGCCAGCAGAGGACAGGGGAGAGTCTATGGCTACACCTTC
TRBD2	NA	TRBV9	TRBJ2-1	CASSKTSVWDNEQFF	TGTGCCAGCAGCAAAACTAGCGTCTGGGACAATGAGCAGTTCTTC
TRBD2	NA	TRBV7-3	TRBJ2-2	CASSSRTSGGVSAGELFF	TGTGCCAGCAGCTCTAGGACTAGCGGGGGGGTCTCCGCCGGGGAGCTGTTTTTT
NA	NA	TRBV28	TRBJ1-5	CASGGTANQPQHF	TGTGCCAGCGGGGGGACTGCAAATCAGCCCCAGCATTTT
NA	NA	TRBV29-1	TRBJ2-4	CSVKGTGDIQYF	TGCAGCGTTAAAGGTACTGGAGACATTCAGTACTTC
NA	once	TRBV18	TRBJ2-5	CASSPGETQYF	TGTGCCAGCTCACCAGGAGAGACCCAGTACTTC
NA	NA	TRBV27	TRBJ1-5	CASSRTDSNQPQHF	TGTGCCAGCAGTCGGACAGATAGCAATCAGCCCCAGCATTTT
NA	NA	TRBV6-5	TRBJ2-5	CASIRGRGETQYF	TGTGCCAGCATCCGGGGGAGAGGTGAGACCCAGTACTTC
NA	once	TRBV14	TRBJ1-1	CASSQDWGRLNTEAFF	TGTGCCAGCAGCCAAGATTGGGGCAGACTTAACACTGAAGCTTTCTTT
TRBD2	NA	TRBV5-1	TRBJ2-1	CASSLSGTSGSREQFF	TGCGCCAGCAGCTTGTCTGGTACTAGCGGTTCGCGAGAGCAGTTCTTC
NA	NA	TRBV7-3	TRBJ2-3	CASSPGRVDTDTQYF	TGTGCCAGCTCCCCCGGGCGGGTAGACACAGATACGCAGTATTTT
NA	NA	TRBV21-1	TRBJ1-4	CASPLRVREKLFF	TGTGCCAGTCCTCTTCGGGTCCGGGAAAAACTGTTTTTT
NA	NA	TRBV6-5	TRBJ1-2	CASSPPPGSYGYTF	TGTGCCAGCAGCCCACCCCCAGGGAGCTATGGCTACACCTTC
NA	NA	TRBV6-5	TRBJ1-5	CASSYSTQGPQHF	TGTGCCAGCAGTTACTCGACCCAGGGCCCCCAGCATTTT
NA	NA	TRBV6-5	TRBJ1-1	CASNSDTGTEAFF	TGTGCCAGCAATTCCGACACTGGCACTGAAGCTTTCTTT
NA	few	TRBV5-1	TRBJ1-3	CASSFQNSMGNTIYF	TGCGCCAGCAGCTTCCAGAATTCGATGGGAAACACCATATATTTT
NA	NA	TRBV21-1	TRBJ1-5	CASSKTTGGLSNQPQHF	TGTGCCAGCAGCAAAACGACAGGGGGCTTAAGCAATCAGCCCCAGCATTTT
NA	few	TRBV7-2	TRBJ1-6	CASSLGGTYNSPLHF	TGTGCCAGCAGCTTAGGAGGAACCTATAATTCACCCCTCCACTTT
TRBD1	NA	TRBV10-3	TRBJ2-5	CAIGDLTGGTQYF	TGTGCCATCGGGGACCTAACAGGGGGGACCCAGTACTTC
TRBD1	NA	TRBV6-5	TRBJ1-2	CASSGDSRGYGYTF	TGTGCCAGCTCAGGGGACAGTCGGGGCTATGGCTACACCTTC
NA	NA	TRBV30	TRBJ1-1	CAWSVQGRNTEAFF	TGTGCCTGGAGTGTGCAGGGCAGGAACACTGAAGCTTTCTTT
NA	NA	TRBV15	TRBJ1-5	CATSRERGVRSNQPQHF	TGTGCCACCAGCAGGGAGAGGGGAGTTAGGAGCAATCAGCCCCAGCATTTT
NA	few	TRBV4-3	TRBJ1-3	CASSQGPSGSGNTIYF	TGCGCCAGCAGCCAAGGGCCTTCCGGCTCTGGAAACACCATATATTTT
NA	NA	TRBV27	TRBJ1-2	CASSSPGKNYGYTF	TGTGCCAGCAGCTCCCCGGGTAAAAACTATGGCTACACCTTC
NA	NA	TRBV19	TRBJ2-3	CASDRGAGGTDTQYF	TGTGCCAGTGATCGGGGGGCCGGGGGCACAGATACGCAGTATTTT
TRBD1	NA	TRBV7-2	TRBJ2-2	CASSLWGTVLTNTGELFF	TGTGCCAGCAGCTTATGGGGGACAGTCCTAACGAACACCGGGGAGCTGTTTTTT
NA	NA	TRBV7-2	TRBJ1-2	CASTLVGTMRPYGYTF	TGTGCCAGCACCCTCGTTGGCACCATGCGACCCTATGGCTACACCTTC
NA	NA	TRBV5-1	TRBJ2-1	CASSLNQGPYNEQFF	TGCGCCAGCAGCTTGAACCAGGGTCCCTACAATGAGCAGTTCTTC
TRBD2	NA	TRBV7-7	TRBJ2-3	CASSIGLAGTDTQYF	TGTGCCAGCAGCATAGGACTAGCGGGCACAGATACGCAGTATTTT
NA	NA	TRBV5-4	TRBJ1-2	CASSLVGGDYGYTF	TGTGCCAGCAGCTTGGTTGGGGGTGACTATGGCTACACCTTC
TRBD2	NA	TRBV6-5	TRBJ2-5	CASSYGSAGRETQYF	TGTGCCAGCAGTTACGGATCAGCGGGAAGGGAGACCCAGTACTTC
NA	NA	TRBV6-5	TRBJ2-1	CASSYTGRRTNEQFF	TGTGCCAGCAGTTATACAGGGAGACGTACAAATGAGCAGTTCTTC
TRBD2	NA	TRBV7-8	TRBJ2-5	CASSLERGETQYF	TGTGCCAGCAGCTTAGAGCGGGGAGAGACCCAGTACTTC
NA	few	TRBV5-1	TRBJ2-2	CASSLLLPTGVLFF	TGCGCCAGCAGCTTGCTCCTCCCAACGGGCGTGCTGTTTTTT
TRBD1	once	TRBV19	TRBJ2-2	CASRKQGSDTGELFF	TGTGCCAGTAGGAAACAGGGGTCGGACACCGGGGAGCTGTTTTTT
NA	NA	TRBV6-4	TRBJ2-2	CASSDRPNTGELFF	TGTGCCAGCAGTGACAGACCGAACACCGGGGAGCTGTTTTTT
NA	NA	TRBV5-6	TRBJ1-5	CASSLKNQEHQPQHF	TGTGCCAGCAGCTTGAAAAACCAGGAGCATCAGCCCCAGCATTTT
NA	NA	TRBV7-3	TRBJ2-1	CASSLTYNEQFF	TGTGCCAGCAGCCTAACGTACAATGAGCAGTTCTTC
TRBD2	NA	TRBV5-1	TRBJ2-1	CASSLVSGGQVEQFF	TGCGCCAGCAGCTTGGTGAGCGGGGGGCAGGTTGAGCAGTTCTTC